These 15 T cell receptor beta chains originate from one sample sequenced in a study of T cells after posttransplantation cyclophosphamide. Data came from immunoSEQ multiplex PCR; TCRdb stores just in-frame clones and leaves some out. Of 30,000 or so clones in the sample, around nine tenths were seen once. Source material: PBMCs. The receptors here all came from a woman in her thirties or forties with a blood cancer, CMV-positive, and with a related stem cell donor.

This clone occurred once. The rearrangement uses TRBV5-1 and TRBJ2-3, with TRBD1 matching 10 bases. V shed 7 bases, J shed 1 base, and the junction held 3 bases outside the gene matches. Germline CDR1 and CDR2: SGHRS and YFSETQ. This CDR3 is 14 amino acids long. The DNA of the CDR3 is TGCGCCAGCGGGGGGACAGGGGGCACAGATACGCAGTATTTT. Translating gives CASGGTGGTDTQYF.

The V and J genes are TRBV18 and TRBJ2-3, with 9 positions matching TRBD2. Germline CDR1 is KGHSH and CDR2 is LQKENI. CDR3 length equals 18 residues. The junction had 12 bases not matched to a gene; V was cut back by 3 bases and J by 2 bases. The CDR3 nucleotides read TGTGCCAGCTCACCTTCAATGTCACTAGCGGGTAACACAGATACGCAGTATTTT. It translates to CASSPSMSLAGNTDTQYF.

The chain uses TRBV5-1 and TRBJ2-5; the match to TRBD2 covers 14 bases. The CDR3 is 18 residues long. Germline-derived CDR1 and CDR2 are SGHRS and YFSETQ. Losses at the gene ends were 4 bases for V and 2 bases for J; bases not matched to a gene: 10. For the CDR3, the DNA is TGCGCCAGCAGCCCGACCTTCGGACTAGCGGGGGGTCAAGAGACCCAGTACTTC. Its translation: CASSPTFGLAGGQETQYF.

The sample holds one count of this clone. The chain combines TRBV7-3 with TRBJ2-5; 11 bases agree with TRBD2. The ends lost 5 bases at V and 0 bases at J; junction bases unmatched: 2. The germline V gene has CDR1 SGHTA and CDR2 FQGTGA. This CDR3 has 15 amino acids. The CDR3 DNA reads TGTGCCAGCAGCATACTAGCGGGGGACCAAGAGACCCAGTACTTC. This encodes CASSILAGDQETQYF.

V is TRBV29-1 and J is TRBJ2-1; weak D call: TRBD2 (6 bases). Germline V lookup: CDR1 SQVTM, CDR2 ANQGSEA. This CDR3 is built from 16 residues. With 7 bases removed from V and 3 bases from J, the gap between germline ends came to 22 bases. CDR3 sequence: CSAVPGLARNYNEQFF. CDR3 DNA: TGCAGCGCCGTTCCGGGACTCGCCCGAAACTACAATGAGCAGTTCTTC.

This clone was seen a few times. The V call is TRBV10-2, the J call TRBJ1-2; perhaps TRBD1 as D (5 bases). Trimming shortened V by 0 bases and J by 8 bases, and 10 bases separated the two germline ends. Germline CDR1 and CDR2: WSHSY and SAAADI. The CDR3 is made up of 13 amino acids. As DNA, the CDR3 is TGCGCCAGCAGTGAGTCGAAGGGGCACGGCTACACCTTC. Residues: CASSESKGHGYTF.

The rearrangement joins TRBV5-1 to TRBJ1-3; TRBD1 matches at 9 bases. This CDR3 comprises 15 residues. V shed 3 bases and J 4 bases; nucleotides not matched to a gene: 5. From germline, CDR1 is SGHRS and CDR2 YFSETQ. CDR3 in amino acids: CASSSGTGLGNTIYF. The CDR3 DNA reads as TGCGCCAGCAGCTCCGGGACAGGGTTGGGAAACACCATATATTTT.

J is TRBJ2-2 and V is TRBV5-1; D perhaps matches TRBD2 (5 bases). Germline V gene sequence: CDR1 SGHRS, CDR2 YFSETQ. V shed 5 bases and J shed 1 base, with 12 bases lying between them. The CDR3 is 15 residues long. The CDR3 loop reads CASRNPGKNTGELFF. The CDR3 DNA is TGCGCCAGCAGAAATCCGGGGAAGAACACCGGGGAGCTGTTTTTT.

Here the CDR3 reads CASSLLESSYNEQFF. As DNA, the CDR3 is TGTGCCAGCAGCCTCCTCGAGAGCTCCTACAATGAGCAGTTCTTC. The chain is built from TRBV4-2 and TRBJ2-1; D is undetermined. The CDR3 spans 15 residues. Germline V gene sequence: CDR1 LGHNA, CDR2 YNFKEQ. Trimming cost V 4 bases and J 0 bases, with 10 bases left between them.

There are a few counts of this clone. The junction shows a germline mismatch at one end, possibly a read error. The chain links TRBV9 to TRBJ1-2; TRBD1 matches 9 bases. CDR3 length equals 12 residues. Germline-derived CDR1 and CDR2 are SGDLS and YYNGEE. CDR3 protein: CASSLLGQGLSF. The CDR3 region has the DNA TGTGCCAGCAGCCTACTGGGACAGGGCCTTTCCTTC.

The chain is built from TRBV10-3 and TRBJ1-2, with 10 bases matching TRBD1. Trimming took 10 bases from V and 2 from J; bases not matched to a gene: 7. This CDR3 has 14 amino acids. CDR1 is ENHRY and CDR2 is SYGVKD in the germline V gene. CDR3 sequence reads: CATQTGGSNYGYTF. The CDR3 coding sequence is TGTGCCACTCAGACAGGGGGCTCCAACTATGGCTACACCTTC.

The chain employs TRBV12-5 and TRBJ2-7, with 7 bases identical to TRBD1. Germline lookup yields CDR1 LGHNT and CDR2 FRNRAP. The CDR3 has 12 amino acids. V lost 3 bases and J lost 6; bases outside the gene matches: 2. CDR3 protein: CASGFTGVEQYF. In DNA, the CDR3 is TGTGCTAGTGGTTTTACAGGGGTCGAGCAGTACTTC.

CDR3 sequence: CASSQRSGYGYTF. CDR3 nucleotide sequence: TGCGCCAGCAGCCAGAGAAGTGGCTATGGCTACACCTTC. The rearrangement links TRBV4-1 to TRBJ1-2, with unresolved D. Germline values: CDR1 MGHRA, CDR2 YSYEKL. Trimming left V 3 bases short and J 4 bases short, with 9 bases between. CDR3 length equals 13 residues.

This clone has just a few counts. The chain uses TRBV6-5 and TRBJ2-7, with TRBD2 as a possible D gene (6 bases). This CDR3 has 13 amino acids. Trimming pared 6 bases from V and 7 bases from J, leaving 16 bases between. Per the germline V gene, CDR1 is MNHEY and CDR2 is SVGAGI. Here the CDR3 reads CASRPQGAGEQYF. In DNA form, the CDR3 reads TGTGCCAGCAGGCCCCAGGGCGCGGGGGAGCAGTACTTC.

The CDR3 DNA reads as TGTGCCAGCAGTTTTACCGGAGGTTACGAGCAGTACTTC. Protein: CASSFTGGYEQYF. This chain links TRBV28 with TRBJ2-7; possible D gene TRBD2, 5 bases. Germline V gives CDR1 MDHEN, CDR2 SYDVKM. The CDR3 totals 13 residues. Trimming stripped 3 bases from V and 4 bases from J, with 10 bases between.